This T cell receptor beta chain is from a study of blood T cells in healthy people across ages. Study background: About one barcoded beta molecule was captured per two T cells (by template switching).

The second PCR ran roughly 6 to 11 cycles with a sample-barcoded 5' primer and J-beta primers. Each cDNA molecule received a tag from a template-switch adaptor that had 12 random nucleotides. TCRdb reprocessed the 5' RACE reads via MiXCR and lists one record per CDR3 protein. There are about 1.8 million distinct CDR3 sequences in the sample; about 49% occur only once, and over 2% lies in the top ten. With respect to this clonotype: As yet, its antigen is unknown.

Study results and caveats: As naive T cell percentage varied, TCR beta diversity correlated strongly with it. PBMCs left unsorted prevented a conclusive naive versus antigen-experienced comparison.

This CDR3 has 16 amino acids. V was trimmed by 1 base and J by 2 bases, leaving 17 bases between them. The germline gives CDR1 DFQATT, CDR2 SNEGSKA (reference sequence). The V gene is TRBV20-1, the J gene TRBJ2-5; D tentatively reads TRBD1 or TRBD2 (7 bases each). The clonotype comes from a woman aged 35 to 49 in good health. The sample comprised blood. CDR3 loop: CSARVPGGVPQETQYF. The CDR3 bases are TGCAGTGCTAGAGTCCCAGGGGGGGTACCTCAAGAGACCCAGTACTTC.